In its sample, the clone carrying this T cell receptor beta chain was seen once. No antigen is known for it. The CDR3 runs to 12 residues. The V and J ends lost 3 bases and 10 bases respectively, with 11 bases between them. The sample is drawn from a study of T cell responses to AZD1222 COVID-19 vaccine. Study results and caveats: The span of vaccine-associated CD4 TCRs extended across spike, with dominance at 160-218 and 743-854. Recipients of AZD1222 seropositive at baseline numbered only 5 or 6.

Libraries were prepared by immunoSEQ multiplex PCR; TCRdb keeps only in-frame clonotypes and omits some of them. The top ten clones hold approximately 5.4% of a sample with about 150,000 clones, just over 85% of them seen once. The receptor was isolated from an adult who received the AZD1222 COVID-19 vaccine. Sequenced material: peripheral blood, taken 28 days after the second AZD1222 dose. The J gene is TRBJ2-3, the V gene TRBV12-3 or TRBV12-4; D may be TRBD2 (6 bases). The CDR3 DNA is TGTGCCAGCAGTTTTAGGGAGGTCCCGCAGTATTTT. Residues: CASSFREVPQYF.